The 5 T cell receptor beta chains listed next were all sequenced from one sample in a study of T cell responses to AZD1222 COVID-19 vaccine. Profiled with immunoSEQ multiplex PCR; TCRdb holds only in-frame clones, not every one. The data show approximately 180,000 clones, with just over 85% seen just once and approximately 7.7% held by the top ten. This sample comprised peripheral blood, obtained on day 0 of AZD1222 vaccination. These receptors all come from an adult in good health.

This rearrangement joins TRBV18 to TRBJ2-1; a possible D gene is TRBD2 (6 bases). Deletions cut 6 bases from V and 5 bases from J, with 14 bases between. Germline CDR1 and CDR2: KGHSH and LQKENI. The CDR3 runs 14 residues. DNA for the CDR3: TGTGCCAGCTCGAGGCGGGGAGTAGACAATGAGCAGTTCTTC. Protein product: CASSRRGVDNEQFF.

V and J are TRBV3-1 (or the pseudogene TRBV3-2) and TRBJ1-5, with D perhaps matching TRBD1 (6 bases). Germline V lookup: CDR1 LGHDT, CDR2 YNNKEL (reference sequence). The V end was cut by 0 bases, the J end by 1 base, with 7 bases between. The CDR3 contains 15 residues. The CDR3 loop is CASSQDGQSNQPQHF. The DNA of the CDR3 is TGTGCCAGCAGCCAAGATGGACAGAGCAATCAGCCCCAGCATTTT.

V gene TRBV3-1 (or the pseudogene TRBV3-2) combines with J gene TRBJ2-3; weak D call: TRBD2 (5 bases). The V end lost 1 base, the J end lost 6 bases, and 11 bases lay between the germline ends. This CDR3 contains 14 residues. The germline V gene has CDR1 LGHDT and CDR2 YNNKEL (reference sequence). CDR3 sequence: CASSQGLGLDTQYF. In DNA, the CDR3 is TGTGCCAGCAGCCAAGGTCTTGGACTGGATACGCAGTATTTT.

J is TRBJ1-5 and V is TRBV13; tentatively, D is TRBD1 (5 bases). Per the germline V gene, CDR1 is PRHDT and CDR2 is FYEKMQ (reference sequence). Trimming shortened V by 4 bases and J by 3 bases, and 13 bases separated the two germline ends. The CDR3 loop spans 15 amino acids. CDR3 DNA sequence: TGTGCCAGCAGCTCTTCCGCCGGGGCCAATCAGCCCCAGCATTTT. This sequence encodes CASSSSAGANQPQHF.

This chain joins TRBV23-1 and TRBJ1-6; 8 bases match TRBD1. TRBV23-1 is identified as an open reading frame with a role that is uncertain. The V gene end was trimmed by 6 bases and the J gene end by 9 bases; junction bases not matched to a gene: 4. The CDR3 sequence is 13 residues long. The CDR3 bases are TGCGCCAGCAGGGGGACAGGCAGTTCACCCCTCCACTTT. It encodes CASRGTGSSPLHF.